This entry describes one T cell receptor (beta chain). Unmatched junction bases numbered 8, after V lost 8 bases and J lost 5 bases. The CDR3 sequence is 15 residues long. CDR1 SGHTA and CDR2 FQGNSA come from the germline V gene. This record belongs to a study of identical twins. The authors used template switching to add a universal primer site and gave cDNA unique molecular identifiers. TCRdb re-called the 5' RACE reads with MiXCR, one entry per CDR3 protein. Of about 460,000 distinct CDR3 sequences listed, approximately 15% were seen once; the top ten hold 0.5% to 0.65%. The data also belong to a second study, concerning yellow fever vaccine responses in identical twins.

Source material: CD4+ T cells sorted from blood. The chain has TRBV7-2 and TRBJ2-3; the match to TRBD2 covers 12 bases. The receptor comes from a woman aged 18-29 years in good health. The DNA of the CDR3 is TGTGCCAGCCGCCGGACTAGCGGGACTGGAGATACGCAGTATTTT. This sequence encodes CASRRTSGTGDTQYF.